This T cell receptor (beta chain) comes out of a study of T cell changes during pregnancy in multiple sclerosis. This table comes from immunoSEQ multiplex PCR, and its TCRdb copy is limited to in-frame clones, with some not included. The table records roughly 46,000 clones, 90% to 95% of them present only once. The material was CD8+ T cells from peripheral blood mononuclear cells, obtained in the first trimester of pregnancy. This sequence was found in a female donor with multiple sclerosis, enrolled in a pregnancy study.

The CDR3 bases are TGTGCCAGCATGAGCGCGAGCACAGATACGCAGTATTTT. It specifies CASMSASTDTQYF. This chain uses TRBV6-4 with TRBJ2-3; D uncertain. Germline V gene data show CDR1 as MRHNA and CDR2 as SNTAGT. The length of the CDR3 is 13 residues. V was trimmed by 7 bases and J by 0 bases, leaving 8 bases between them.